The clone carrying this T cell receptor beta chain was observed a few times. Sequencing was performed with immunoSEQ multiplex PCR; in TCRdb, only in-frame clones are kept and a portion is missing. The table shows hundreds of thousands of clones, with 80% to 90% occurring only once. V was trimmed by 3 bases and J by 7 bases, leaving 17 bases between them. The CDR3 is made up of 14 amino acids. Germline CDR1 and CDR2: SGHRS and YFSETQ. The sample comes from a study of blood T cell repertoires in COVID-19. Study-wide context: Collection of acute and convalescent COVID-19 samples took place in the United States, Italy and Spain. Nucleic acid was either cDNA or gDNA, and it came from T cells, B-cell-depleted T cells, or PBMCs.

Sequenced input: peripheral blood. The TCR originated in a man older than 75 with acute or convalescent COVID-19. The gene calls are TRBV5-1 and TRBJ2-7; D may be TRBD2 (6 bases). The CDR3 coding sequence is TGCGCCAGCAGCTCGGGGACTCCCGAGAGGGAGCAGTACTTC. Protein: CASSSGTPEREQYF.